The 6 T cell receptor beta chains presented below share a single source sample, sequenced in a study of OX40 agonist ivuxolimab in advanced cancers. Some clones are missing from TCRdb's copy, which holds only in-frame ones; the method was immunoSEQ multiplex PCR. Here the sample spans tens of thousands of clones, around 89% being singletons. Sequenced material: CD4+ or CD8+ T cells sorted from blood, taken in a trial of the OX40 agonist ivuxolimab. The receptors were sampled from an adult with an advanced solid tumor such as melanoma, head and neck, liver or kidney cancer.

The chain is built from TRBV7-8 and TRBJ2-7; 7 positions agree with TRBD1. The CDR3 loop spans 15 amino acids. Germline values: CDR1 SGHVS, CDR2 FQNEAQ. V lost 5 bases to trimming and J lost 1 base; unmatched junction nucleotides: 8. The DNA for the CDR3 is TGTGCCAGCAGCCAGGGGCCGACAGGGTCCTACGAGCAGTACTTC. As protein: CASSQGPTGSYEQYF.

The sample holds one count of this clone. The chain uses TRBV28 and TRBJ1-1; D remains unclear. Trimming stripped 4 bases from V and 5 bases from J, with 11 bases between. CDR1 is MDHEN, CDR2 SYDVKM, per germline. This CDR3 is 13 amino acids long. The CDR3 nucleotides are TGTGCCAGCAGTTCTCTTATGGGGACTGAAGCTTTCTTT. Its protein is CASSSLMGTEAFF. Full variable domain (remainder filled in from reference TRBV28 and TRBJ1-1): DVKVTQSSRYLVKRTGEKVFLECVQDMDHENMFWYRQDPGLGLRLIYFSYDVKMKEKGDIPEGYSVSREKKERFSLILESASTNQTSMYLCASSSLMGTEAFFGQGTRLTVV.

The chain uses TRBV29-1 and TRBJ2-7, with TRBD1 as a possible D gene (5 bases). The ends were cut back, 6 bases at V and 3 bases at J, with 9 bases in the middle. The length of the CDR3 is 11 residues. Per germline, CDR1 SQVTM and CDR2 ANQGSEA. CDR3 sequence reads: CSVGRGYEQYF. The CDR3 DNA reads TGCAGCGTCGGAAGGGGCTACGAGCAGTACTTC.

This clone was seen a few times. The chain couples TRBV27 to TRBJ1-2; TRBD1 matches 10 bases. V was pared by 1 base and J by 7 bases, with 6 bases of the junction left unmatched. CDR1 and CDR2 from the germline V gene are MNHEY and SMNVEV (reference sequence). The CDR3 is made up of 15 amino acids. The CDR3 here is CASSLLGQGIGGYTF. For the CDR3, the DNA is TGTGCCAGCAGTTTATTGGGACAGGGGATTGGTGGCTACACCTTC.

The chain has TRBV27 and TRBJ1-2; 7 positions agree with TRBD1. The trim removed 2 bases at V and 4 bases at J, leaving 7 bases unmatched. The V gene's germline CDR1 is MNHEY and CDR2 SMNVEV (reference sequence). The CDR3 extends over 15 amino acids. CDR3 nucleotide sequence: TGTGCCAGCAGTTTAATAGGGGGCGCTCCCTATGGCTACACCTTC. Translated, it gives CASSLIGGAPYGYTF.

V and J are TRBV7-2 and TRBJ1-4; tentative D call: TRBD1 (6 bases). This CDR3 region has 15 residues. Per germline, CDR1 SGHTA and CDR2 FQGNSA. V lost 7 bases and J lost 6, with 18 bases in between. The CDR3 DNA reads TGTGCCAGCATGGAGTGGGGACACCTAGATGAAAAACTGTTTTTT. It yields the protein CASMEWGHLDEKLFF.